Reported below is one T cell receptor beta chain. V dropped 1 base and J dropped 5; count of bases not matched to a gene: 5. The germline gives CDR1 SEHNR, CDR2 FQNEAQ (reference sequence). This CDR3 comprises 15 residues. Original processing methods: Amplifying reference gene primers gave estimates of nucleated cell counts. Clones were sequenced by immunoSEQ multiplex PCR, and TCRdb holds only the in-frame ones, with some missing. From that table come the V and J calls and clone size; the DNA was used to work out D and trimming. The table records about 280,000 clones, roughly 85% of them present only once. Individuals aged about 18 to 89 years were recruited from about two dozen US areas. Cohort allocation depended upon clinical history that participants reported. Symptom resolution, clearance, or two negative PCRs marked donors in Cohort 3 as recovered. This sample is drawn from a study of blood T cell repertoires in COVID-19.

V gene TRBV7-9 combines with J gene TRBJ2-1, with 7 bases matching TRBD2. The sample taken for sequencing was PBMCs or T cells enriched from blood (not recorded which). The sequence was collected from a woman aged 40 to 49 who had recovered from COVID-19. Written as DNA, the CDR3 is TGTGCCAGCAGCTTAGGTGGCGGGAGCCACAATGAGCAGTTCTTC. Translated: CASSLGGGSHNEQFF.